The rows below give T cell receptor beta chains drawn from one sample of a study of blood T cell repertoires in COVID-19. Assay: immunoSEQ multiplex PCR; the TCRdb copy retains only in-frame clones and omits some. Altogether under 300,000 clones are present, 86% being singletons, with the ten largest covering 12%. Sequencing was done on a sample of peripheral blood. Receptor source: a woman in her twenties or thirties with COVID-19, enrolled during active disease. Each CDR3 is given without its conserved first and last residue. Fields, in order: J gene, D gene, V gene, CDR3 protein. A D gene is named only where the DNA matches it firmly.

j_call: TRBJ1-2
d_call: NA
v_call: TRBV5-5
cdr3_aa: ASSPGQGGYGYT

j_call: TRBJ1-1
d_call: TRBD1
v_call: TRBV9
cdr3_aa: ASSSGQSDTEAF

j_call: TRBJ2-7
d_call: NA
v_call: TRBV6-5
cdr3_aa: ASSYSIPGSSYEQY

j_call: TRBJ2-3
d_call: TRBD2
v_call: TRBV13
cdr3_aa: ASSFTAGGKDTQY

j_call: TRBJ1-4
d_call: TRBD1
v_call: TRBV18
cdr3_aa: ATGTATNEKLF

j_call: TRBJ1-6
d_call: NA
v_call: TRBV18
cdr3_aa: ASSLDRGGDNSPLH

j_call: TRBJ2-4
d_call: NA
v_call: TRBV19
cdr3_aa: ASRGSEGATKNIQY

j_call: TRBJ2-2
d_call: NA
v_call: TRBV11-1
cdr3_aa: ASSGDTGELF

j_call: TRBJ1-2
d_call: TRBD1
v_call: TRBV6-5
cdr3_aa: ASSYMSGGNYGYT

j_call: TRBJ2-1
d_call: TRBD1
v_call: TRBV7-8
cdr3_aa: ASSSNGQGVWNEQF

j_call: TRBJ2-1
d_call: NA
v_call: TRBV11-2
cdr3_aa: ASSFPTRGPEKNEQF

j_call: TRBJ2-7
d_call: TRBD1
v_call: TRBV7-2
cdr3_aa: ASSLAAGQGTYEQY

j_call: TRBJ2-5
d_call: TRBD2
v_call: TRBV5-1
cdr3_aa: ASSSGTSGVETQY

j_call: TRBJ1-2
d_call: NA
v_call: TRBV4-2
cdr3_aa: ASSPISPGDGYT

j_call: TRBJ1-5
d_call: NA
v_call: TRBV28
cdr3_aa: ASSPPFSSSNQPQH

j_call: TRBJ1-2
d_call: NA
v_call: TRBV16
cdr3_aa: ASSQSVAIYYGYT

j_call: TRBJ1-5
d_call: TRBD1
v_call: TRBV5-6
cdr3_aa: ASSLGQGSNQPQH

j_call: TRBJ2-7
d_call: NA
v_call: TRBV10-3
cdr3_aa: AISEAISEQY

j_call: TRBJ2-1
d_call: TRBD2
v_call: TRBV27
cdr3_aa: ASSRLAGAYNEQF

j_call: TRBJ2-2
d_call: TRBD2
v_call: TRBV5-8
cdr3_aa: ASSSPGTRNTGELF

j_call: TRBJ2-7
d_call: TRBD2
v_call: TRBV6-5
cdr3_aa: ASSWTSGVSYEQY

j_call: TRBJ1-1
d_call: TRBD1
v_call: TRBV29-1
cdr3_aa: SVWGQFYTEAF

j_call: TRBJ2-2
d_call: TRBD2
v_call: TRBV6-5
cdr3_aa: ASTSPGGNTGELF

j_call: TRBJ1-4
d_call: NA
v_call: TRBV5-1
cdr3_aa: ASSPGEGGKLF

j_call: TRBJ2-7
d_call: NA
v_call: TRBV2
cdr3_aa: ASSDGREVPDEQY

j_call: TRBJ2-5
d_call: TRBD1
v_call: TRBV6-5
cdr3_aa: ASRPWTGRETQY

j_call: TRBJ2-7
d_call: NA
v_call: TRBV24-1
cdr3_aa: ATSLWRGRRYYEQY

j_call: TRBJ1-4
d_call: TRBD1
v_call: TRBV5-1
cdr3_aa: ASSLQGAFEKLF

j_call: TRBJ2-7
d_call: TRBD1
v_call: TRBV6-5
cdr3_aa: ASSYGTGIVEQY

j_call: TRBJ1-4
d_call: TRBD1
v_call: TRBV2
cdr3_aa: ARRLLGQGPGEEKLF

j_call: TRBJ1-4
d_call: NA
v_call: TRBV5-1
cdr3_aa: ASTLNSGSNEKLF

j_call: TRBJ2-5
d_call: TRBD2
v_call: TRBV2
cdr3_aa: ATEASGGAGETQY

j_call: TRBJ2-7
d_call: TRBD2
v_call: TRBV7-2
cdr3_aa: ASSSGGAGNEQY

j_call: TRBJ1-5
d_call: TRBD1
v_call: TRBV19
cdr3_aa: ASKGTGSLNNQPQH

j_call: TRBJ1-5
d_call: NA
v_call: TRBV6-5
cdr3_aa: ASSPRGNQPQH

j_call: TRBJ1-1
d_call: NA
v_call: TRBV11-2
cdr3_aa: ASSQGDTEAF

j_call: TRBJ1-5
d_call: NA
v_call: TRBV6-2/TRBV6-3
cdr3_aa: ASSTWTDENQPQH

j_call: TRBJ1-2
d_call: TRBD1
v_call: TRBV7-9
cdr3_aa: ASSRDRGDYGYT